This T cell receptor beta chain was recorded in a study of T cells in Graves' hyperthyroidism and ophthalmopathy. Study results and limitations: Clonotypes that were expanded in thyroid above 0.001 mostly appeared in blood too.

This clonotype appeared many times. What it recognizes is unknown. Amplified TCR beta CDR3 regions derived from RNA transcripts. An initial round of RT-PCR targeting the TCR CDR3 relied on the HTBI primer set. Each CDR3 protein gets one entry after TCRdb re-called the multiplex PCR reads with MiXCR. This sample yields about 620,000 distinct CDR3 sequences, of which around 15% are seen a single time; approximately 3.8% belongs to the top ten. The study enrolled patients aged 18 to 65 with newly diagnosed hyperthyroidism of under 2 months' duration. The CDR3 has 13 residues. Trimming removed 9 bases from V and 3 bases from J; junction bases left unmatched: 6. The V gene's germline CDR1 is SNHLY and CDR2 FYNNEI.

This TCR was recovered from a woman under 40 with Graves' hyperthyroidism. Sequenced input: blood. The V and J genes are TRBV2 and TRBJ2-7, with 9 bases lining up with TRBD1. In DNA, the CDR3 is TGTGCCAGTACAGGGGGCACCCTCTACGAGCAGTACTTC. Encoded protein: CASTGGTLYEQYF.